This T cell receptor beta chain was sequenced in a study of a mutant IDH1 vaccine in newly diagnosed glioma. About the study: At weeks 1, 3, 5, 7, 11, 15, 19 and 23, patients received a vaccination, eight in all. Antecedent treatment encompassed radiotherapy, temozolomide, or their combination; the majority received both. Once 4-6 weeks had passed after radiotherapy alone, vaccination started, or it started with temozolomide cycles. Study observations and caveats: There were vaccine-induced immune responses in more than 85% of the patients.

With regard to this clone: Its antigen is not identified.

CDR3 size: 13 residues. Looked up from germline, CDR1 is MNHEY and CDR2 is SVGAGI. The V gene lost 2 bases and the J gene lost 7 bases, with 12 bases spanning the gap. Time point described: week 11, during vaccination. What each vaccine dose contained was 300 ug of mutant IDH1 20-mer peptide, accompanied by topical imiquimod. Repertoires were generated with immunoSEQ multiplex PCR, while TCRdb's copy carries only in-frame clones and drops some. The table records roughly 120,000 clones, 75% to 90% of them present only once. Sequenced material: PBMCs, taken from a glioma patient whose treatment included an IDH1 peptide vaccine. This receptor was taken from a woman aged 50 to 65 with glioma. The chain employs TRBV6-5 and TRBJ2-7, with D possibly TRBD1 on 7 matching bases. CDR3 sequence: CASSYGQAGEQYF. Here the CDR3 DNA reads TGTGCCAGCAGTTACGGACAGGCGGGGGAGCAGTACTTC.